These T cell receptor beta chains were read from a single sample in a study of early T cells in non-severe SARS-CoV-2 infection. TCRdb reprocessed the 5' RACE reads via MiXCR and lists one record per CDR3 protein. The data contain approximately 77,000 distinct CDR3 sequences, roughly 4.7% of them seen just once; the ten biggest clones take up roughly 6.6%. Here the sequenced sample was whole blood, taken at baseline. Every receptor here comes from an adult who was a healthcare worker with PCR-confirmed SARS-CoV-2 infection or an uninfected control (not recorded which). The CDR3 runs from the conserved cysteine through the conserved F or W. Fields, in order: J gene, V gene, CDR3 protein.

>TRBJ2-3|TRBV7-8
CASSLVAGGDTDTQYF
>TRBJ1-5|TRBV19
CASSIEDRRNQPQHF
>TRBJ2-3|TRBV6-1
CASSENGGRADTQYF
>TRBJ2-5|TRBV5-1
CASSIQVETQYF
>TRBJ1-3|TRBV28
CASSPSAIGTLIGNTIYF
>TRBJ2-7|TRBV6-5
CASSVPGLAGAEQYF
>TRBJ2-6|TRBV9
CASSGDRAVSGANVLTF
>TRBJ1-1|TRBV2
CASSEYREAFF
>TRBJ2-7|TRBV6-6
CASSYSTGRNEQYF
>TRBJ2-2|TRBV11-3
CASSPHPRDGTGELFF
>TRBJ2-7|TRBV7-2
CASTLTSGPLYSYEQYF
>TRBJ1-1|TRBV9
CASSVGHPTEAFF
>TRBJ2-1|TRBV7-3
CASSLGGTINEQFF
>TRBJ2-1|TRBV20-1
CSVRGGSYNEQFF
>TRBJ2-1|TRBV30
CAWNGGSSYNEQFF
>TRBJ2-7|TRBV7-9
CASSSTGTSGRASYEQYF
>TRBJ2-1|TRBV6-2/TRBV6-3
CASTLTSGRAPSGSYNEQFF
>TRBJ2-7|TRBV20-1
CSAPRREIYEQYF
>TRBJ2-1|TRBV25-1
CASSDGGGNEQFF
>TRBJ2-1|TRBV7-9
CASGLAGVGKDEQFF
>TRBJ2-5|TRBV18
CASSPRQDNQETQYF
>TRBJ1-1|TRBV18
CASSTGQNTEAFF
>TRBJ2-1|TRBV6-1
CASSFPSGMDDEQFF
>TRBJ2-1|TRBV9
CASSGDSGTAREQFF
>TRBJ2-7|TRBV20-1
CSAPNPSYEQYF
>TRBJ2-1|TRBV30
CAWRFGDEQFF
>TRBJ1-5|TRBV6-1
CASSGTPGWNQPQHF
>TRBJ2-7|TRBV12-3/TRBV12-4
CASSLYGTDRMLYEQYF
>TRBJ2-7|TRBV5-1
CASSEGQGFYEQYF
>TRBJ2-7|TRBV12-3/TRBV12-4
CASIRTGTYEQYF
>TRBJ2-5|TRBV5-4
CASSLTGGTQETQYF
>TRBJ2-2|TRBV5-5
CASKRGDGELFF